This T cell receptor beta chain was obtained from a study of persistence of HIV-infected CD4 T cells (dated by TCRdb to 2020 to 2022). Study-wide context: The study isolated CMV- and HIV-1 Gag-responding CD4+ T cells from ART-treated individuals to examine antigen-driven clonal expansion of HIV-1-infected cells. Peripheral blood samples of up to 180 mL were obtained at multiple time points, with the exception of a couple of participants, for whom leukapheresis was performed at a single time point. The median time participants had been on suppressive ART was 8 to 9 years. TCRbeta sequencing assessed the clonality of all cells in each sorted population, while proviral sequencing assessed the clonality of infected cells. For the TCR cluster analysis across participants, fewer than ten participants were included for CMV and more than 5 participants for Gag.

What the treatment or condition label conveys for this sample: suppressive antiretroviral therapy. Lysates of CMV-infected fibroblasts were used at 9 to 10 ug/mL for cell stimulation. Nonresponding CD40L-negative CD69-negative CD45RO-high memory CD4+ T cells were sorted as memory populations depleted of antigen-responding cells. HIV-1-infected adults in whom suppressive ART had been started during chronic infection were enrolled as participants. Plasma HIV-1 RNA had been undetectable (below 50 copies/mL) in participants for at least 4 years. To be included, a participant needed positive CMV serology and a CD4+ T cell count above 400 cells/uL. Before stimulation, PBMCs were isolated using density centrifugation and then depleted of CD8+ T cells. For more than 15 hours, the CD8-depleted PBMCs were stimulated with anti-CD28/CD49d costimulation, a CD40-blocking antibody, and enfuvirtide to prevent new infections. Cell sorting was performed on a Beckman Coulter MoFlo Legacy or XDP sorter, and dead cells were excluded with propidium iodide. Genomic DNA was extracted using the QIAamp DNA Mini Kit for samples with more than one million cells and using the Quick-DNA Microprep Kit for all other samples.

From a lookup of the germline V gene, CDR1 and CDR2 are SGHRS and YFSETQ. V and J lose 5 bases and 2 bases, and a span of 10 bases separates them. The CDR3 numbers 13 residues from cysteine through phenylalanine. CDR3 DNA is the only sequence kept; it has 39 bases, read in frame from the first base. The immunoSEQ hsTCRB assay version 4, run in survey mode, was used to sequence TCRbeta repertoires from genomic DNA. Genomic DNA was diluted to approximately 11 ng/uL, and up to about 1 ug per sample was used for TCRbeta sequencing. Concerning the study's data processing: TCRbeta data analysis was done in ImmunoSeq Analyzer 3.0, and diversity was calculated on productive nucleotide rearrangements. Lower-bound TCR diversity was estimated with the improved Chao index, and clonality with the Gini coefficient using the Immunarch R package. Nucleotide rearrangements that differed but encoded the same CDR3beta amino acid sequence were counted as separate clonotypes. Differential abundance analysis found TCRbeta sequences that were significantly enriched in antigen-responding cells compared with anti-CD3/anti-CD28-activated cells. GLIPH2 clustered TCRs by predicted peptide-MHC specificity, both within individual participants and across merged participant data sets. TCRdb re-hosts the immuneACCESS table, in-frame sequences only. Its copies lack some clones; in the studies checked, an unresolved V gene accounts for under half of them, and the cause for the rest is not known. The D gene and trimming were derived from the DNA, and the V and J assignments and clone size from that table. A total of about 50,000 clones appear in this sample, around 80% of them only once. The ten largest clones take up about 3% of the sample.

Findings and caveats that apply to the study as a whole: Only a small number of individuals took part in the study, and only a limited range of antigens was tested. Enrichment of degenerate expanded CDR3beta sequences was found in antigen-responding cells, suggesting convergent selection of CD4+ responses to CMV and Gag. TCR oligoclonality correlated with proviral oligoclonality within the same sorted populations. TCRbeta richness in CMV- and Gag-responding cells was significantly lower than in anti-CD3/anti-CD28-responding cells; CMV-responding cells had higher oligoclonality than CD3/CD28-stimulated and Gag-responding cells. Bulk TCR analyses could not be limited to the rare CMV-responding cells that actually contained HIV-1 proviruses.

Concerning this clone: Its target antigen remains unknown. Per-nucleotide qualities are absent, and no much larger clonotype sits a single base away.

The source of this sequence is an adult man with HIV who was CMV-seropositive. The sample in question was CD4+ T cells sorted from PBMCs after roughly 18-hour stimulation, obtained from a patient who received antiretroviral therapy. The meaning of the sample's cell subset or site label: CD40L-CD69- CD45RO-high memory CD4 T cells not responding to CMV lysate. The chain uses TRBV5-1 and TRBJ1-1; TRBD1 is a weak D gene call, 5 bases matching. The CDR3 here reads CASRAGSNTEAFF. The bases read TGCGCCAGCAGGGCAGGGAGTAACACTGAAGCTTTCTTT. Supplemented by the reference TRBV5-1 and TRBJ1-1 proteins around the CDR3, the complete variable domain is KAGVTQTPRYLIKTRGQQVTLSCSPISGHRSVSWYQQTPGQGLQFLFEYFSETQRNKGNFPGRFSGRQFSNSRSEMNVSTLELGDSALYLCASRAGSNTEAFFGQGTRLTVV.